This entry is about one T cell receptor (beta chain). Its antigen is unidentified. The study drew the donors from its roughly 120-subject validation cohort, separate from the approximately 690-subject first cohort. CDR3 length: 12 residues. Trimming at V came to 5 bases and at J to 5 bases, leaving 1 base not matched to a gene. In germline, CDR1 is SNHLY, CDR2 FYNNEI. Libraries were prepared by immunoSEQ multiplex PCR; TCRdb keeps only in-frame clonotypes and omits some of them. The sample has some 130,000 clones, just under 85% seen once. The source of the sample is a study of cytomegalovirus exposure and HLA in healthy donors. Overall study results and limits: Specific recognition of CMV antigens was confirmed in vitro for three chains (all CMV-associated). The tendency of first-cohort TCR clusters to co-occur in the roughly 130 validation repertoires emerged from a later analysis. It was 150 to 200 TCR beta chains that were listed as cytomegalovirus-associated.

This TCR came from a man younger than 45 in good health and CMV-seropositive. Sequenced: PBMCs. The gene calls are TRBV2 and TRBJ2-3, with 7 bases that match TRBD2. The CDR3 reads CASSLAGDTQYF. CDR3 sequence (DNA): TGTGCCAGCAGTTTAGCGGGAGATACGCAGTATTTT. The whole variable domain, remainder taken from reference TRBV2 and TRBJ2-3, is EPEVTQTPSHQVTQMGQEVILRCVPISNHLYFYWYRQILGQKVEFLVSFYNNEISEKSEIFDDQFSVERPDGSNFTLKIRSTKLEDSAMYFCASSLAGDTQYFGPGTRLTVL.